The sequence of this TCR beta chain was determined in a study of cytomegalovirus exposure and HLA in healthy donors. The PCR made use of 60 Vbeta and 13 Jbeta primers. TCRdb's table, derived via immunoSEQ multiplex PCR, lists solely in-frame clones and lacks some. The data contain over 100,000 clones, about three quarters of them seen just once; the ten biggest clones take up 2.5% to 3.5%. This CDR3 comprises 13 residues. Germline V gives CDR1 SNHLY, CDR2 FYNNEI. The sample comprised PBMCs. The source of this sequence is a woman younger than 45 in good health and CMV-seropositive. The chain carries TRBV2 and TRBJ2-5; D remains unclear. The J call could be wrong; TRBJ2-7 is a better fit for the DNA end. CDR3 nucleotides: TGTGCCAGCAGTGGGGCAGCTACCTACGAGCAGTACTTC. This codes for CASSGAATYEQYF.